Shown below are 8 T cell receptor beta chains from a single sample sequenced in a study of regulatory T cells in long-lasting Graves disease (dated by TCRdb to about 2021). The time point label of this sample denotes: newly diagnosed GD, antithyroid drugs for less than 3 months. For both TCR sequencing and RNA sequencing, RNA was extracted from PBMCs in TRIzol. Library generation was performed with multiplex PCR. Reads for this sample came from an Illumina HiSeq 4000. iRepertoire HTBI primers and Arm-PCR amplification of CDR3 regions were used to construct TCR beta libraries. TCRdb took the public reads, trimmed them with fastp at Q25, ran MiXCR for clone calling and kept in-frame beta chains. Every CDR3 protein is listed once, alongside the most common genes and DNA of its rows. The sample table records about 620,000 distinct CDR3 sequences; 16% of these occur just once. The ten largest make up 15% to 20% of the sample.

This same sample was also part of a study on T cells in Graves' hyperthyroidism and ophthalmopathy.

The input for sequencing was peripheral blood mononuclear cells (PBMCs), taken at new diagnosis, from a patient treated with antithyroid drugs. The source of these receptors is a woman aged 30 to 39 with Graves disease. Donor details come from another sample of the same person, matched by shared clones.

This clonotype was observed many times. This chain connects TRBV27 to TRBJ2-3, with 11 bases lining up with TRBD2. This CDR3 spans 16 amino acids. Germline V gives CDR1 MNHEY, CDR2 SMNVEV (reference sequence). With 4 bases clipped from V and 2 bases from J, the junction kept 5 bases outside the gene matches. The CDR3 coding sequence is TGTGCCAGCAGTTCTGCTAGCGGGAGGACCACAGATACGCAGTATTTT. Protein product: CASSSASGRTTDTQYF.

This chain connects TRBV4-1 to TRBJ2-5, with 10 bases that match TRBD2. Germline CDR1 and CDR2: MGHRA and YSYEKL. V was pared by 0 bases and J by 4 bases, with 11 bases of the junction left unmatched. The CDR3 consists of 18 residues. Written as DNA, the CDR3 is TGCGCCAGCAGCCAAGATACCTACTCTAGCGGGAGTTTAGAGACCCAGTACTTC. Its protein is CASSQDTYSSGSLETQYF.

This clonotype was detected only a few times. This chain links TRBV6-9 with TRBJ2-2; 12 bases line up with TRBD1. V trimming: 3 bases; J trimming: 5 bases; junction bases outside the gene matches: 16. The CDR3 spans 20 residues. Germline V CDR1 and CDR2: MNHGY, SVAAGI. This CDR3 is CASSYAVPGQGARYTGELFF. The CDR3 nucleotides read TGTGCCAGCAGTTACGCCGTCCCGGGACAGGGGGCGAGGTATACCGGGGAGCTGTTTTTT.

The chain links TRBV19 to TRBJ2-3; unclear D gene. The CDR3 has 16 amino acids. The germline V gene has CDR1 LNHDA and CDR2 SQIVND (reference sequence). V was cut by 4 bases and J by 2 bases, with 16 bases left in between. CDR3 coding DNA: TGTGCCAGTAGTAGACCGGGCCGACCGACCACAGATACGCAGTATTTT. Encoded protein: CASSRPGRPTTDTQYF. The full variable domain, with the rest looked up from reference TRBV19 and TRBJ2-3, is DGGITQSPKYLFRKEGQNVTLSCEQNLNHDAMYWYRQDPGQGLRLIYYSQIVNDFQKGDIAEGYSVSREKKESFPLTVTSAQKNPTAFYLCASSRPGRPTTDTQYFGPGTRLTVL.

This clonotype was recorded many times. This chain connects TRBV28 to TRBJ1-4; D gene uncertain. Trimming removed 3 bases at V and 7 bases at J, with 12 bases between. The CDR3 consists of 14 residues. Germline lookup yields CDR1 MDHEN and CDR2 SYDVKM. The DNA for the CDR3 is TGTGCCAGCAGTTTTTCCGATCGGGTTGAAAAACTGTTTTTT. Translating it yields CASSFSDRVEKLFF.

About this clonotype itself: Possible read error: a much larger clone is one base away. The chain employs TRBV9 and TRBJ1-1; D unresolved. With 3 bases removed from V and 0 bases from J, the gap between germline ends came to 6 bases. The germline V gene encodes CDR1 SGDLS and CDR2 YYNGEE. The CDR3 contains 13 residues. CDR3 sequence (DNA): TGTGCCAGCAGCGCATATATGAACACTGAAGCTTTCTTT. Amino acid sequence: CASSAYMNTEAFF. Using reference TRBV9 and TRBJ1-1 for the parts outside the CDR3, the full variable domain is DSGVTQTPKHLITATGQRVTLRCSPRSGDLSVYWYQQSLDQGLQFLIQYYNGEERAKGNILERFSAQQFPDLHSELNLSSLELGDSALYFCASSAYMNTEAFFGQGTRLTVV.

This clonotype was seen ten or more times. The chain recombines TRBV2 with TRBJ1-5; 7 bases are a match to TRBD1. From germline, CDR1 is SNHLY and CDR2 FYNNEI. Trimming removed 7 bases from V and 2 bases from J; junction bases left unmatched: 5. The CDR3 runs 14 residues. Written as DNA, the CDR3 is TGTGCCAGCAAACCCGGGACAGGCAATCAGCCCCAGCATTTT. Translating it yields CASKPGTGNQPQHF.

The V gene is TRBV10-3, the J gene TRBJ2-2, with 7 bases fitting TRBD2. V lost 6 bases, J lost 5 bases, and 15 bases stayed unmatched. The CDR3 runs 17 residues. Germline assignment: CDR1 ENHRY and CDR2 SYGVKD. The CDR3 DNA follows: TGTGCCATCAGGGGAAGCGGGACGAAAGGAGGGACCGGGGAGCTGTTTTTT. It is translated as CAIRGSGTKGGTGELFF.